This T cell receptor beta chain was recorded in a study of beta chain features in type 1 diabetes. A note on this clone: Antigen unknown.

The study reverse transcribed the entire isolated RNA, so it sequenced expressed TCRB transcripts. Some clones are missing from TCRdb's copy, which holds only in-frame ones; the method was immunoSEQ multiplex PCR. There are a few hundred thousand clones in the sample; 11% occur only once, and approximately 0.017% lies in the top ten. Per germline, CDR1 LNHDA and CDR2 SQIVND (reference sequence). The germline V and J ends were trimmed by 6 bases and 5 bases, with 11 bases remaining between them. CDR3 length: 14 amino acids. Study results and caveats: Shorter TCRB CDR3s, moderately but significantly so, marked every one of the four CD4+ subsets in Type 1 diabetes patients.

Sequencing was performed on naive CD4+ T cells from blood. This sequence originates from a man aged 25-40 years with type 1 diabetes. J is TRBJ1-6 and V is TRBV19, with D hard to call. CDR3 DNA sequence: TGTGCCAGTAGCCTGACACCGAATAATTCACCCCTCCACTTT. Amino acid sequence: CASSLTPNNSPLHF.